Listed here are 15 T cell receptor beta chains from one sample, sequenced in a study of T cell clones after liver transplantation. Sequenced by immunoSEQ multiplex PCR; TCRdb stores in-frame clones only, minus some. The sample holds under 150,000 clones; around nine tenths are singletons and the top ten take approximately 0.78%. The material sequenced was CD4+ T cells from blood, taken 12 months after liver transplant. The receptors originated from a human patient who received a liver transplant. Some T cells may originate from the graft donor.

The chain joins TRBV28 to TRBJ2-2; no clear D. V gave up 3 bases and J gave up 5 bases, with 16 bases separating them. Germline-derived CDR1 and CDR2 are MDHEN and SYDVKM. This CDR3 comprises 16 residues. CDR3 DNA: TGTGCCAGCAGTTTGCATTCCAAGGGCCTAACCGGGGAGCTGTTTTTT. Amino acid sequence: CASSLHSKGLTGELFF.

The CDR3 nucleotides read TGTGCCAGCTCTCCCGGGACAGGCAATCAGCCCCAGCATTTT. Protein sequence: CASSPGTGNQPQHF. The chain is built from TRBV18 and TRBJ1-5; 7 bases match TRBD1. The ends lost 6 bases at V and 2 bases at J; junction bases unmatched: 4. Germline lookup yields CDR1 KGHSH and CDR2 LQKENI. This CDR3 has 14 amino acids. Variable domain in full (rest from reference TRBV18 and TRBJ1-5): NAGVMQNPRHLVRRRGQEARLRCSPMKGHSHVYWYRQLPEEGLKFMVYLQKENIIDESGMPKERFSAEFPKEGPSILRIQQVVRGDSAAYFCASSPGTGNQPQHFGDGTRLSIL.

This sequence joins TRBV7-2 and TRBJ2-2; D perhaps matches TRBD2 (5 bases). This CDR3 spans 14 amino acids. V lost 2 bases, J lost 6 bases, and 10 bases lay in between. Per germline, CDR1 SGHTA and CDR2 FQGNSA. The CDR3 coding sequence is TGTGCCAGCAGCTTAAGGCGGGCTGCCGGGGAGCTGTTTTTT. Translating it yields CASSLRRAAGELFF.

V gene TRBV6-6 combines with J gene TRBJ2-2; no reliable D call. V dropped 6 bases and J dropped 6 bases, with 14 bases sitting between them. Germline V CDR1 and CDR2: MNHNY, SVGAGI (reference sequence). The CDR3 is made up of 14 amino acids. CDR3 DNA sequence: TGTGCCAGCAGAAAGACAAGGTCCCCCGGGGAGCTGTTTTTT. Residues: CASRKTRSPGELFF.

The rearrangement joins TRBV5-1 to TRBJ2-1; 9 nucleotides agree with TRBD2. This CDR3 region has 15 residues. CDR1 and CDR2 (germline): SGHRS, YFSETQ. The V gene end was trimmed by 4 bases and the J gene end by 7 bases; junction bases not matched to a gene: 9. The CDR3 here is CASSTGTSIENEQFF. CDR3 DNA: TGCGCCAGCAGCACCGGGACTAGCATCGAGAATGAGCAGTTCTTC.

This clone was found once. V usage is TRBV6-5 and J usage is TRBJ2-7, with 7 bases lining up with TRBD1. J was trimmed by 5 bases and V by 6 bases; bases with no gene match: 7. Germline assignment: CDR1 MNHEY and CDR2 SVGAGI. The CDR3 runs 13 residues. The CDR3 region has the DNA TGTGCCAGCAGGACGGGACAGTTGGACGAGCAGTACTTC. The encoded protein is CASRTGQLDEQYF.

The chain has TRBV5-6 and TRBJ1-2; D remains ambiguous. CDR1 and CDR2 (germline): SGHDT, YYEEEE. Trimming removed 4 bases at V and 6 bases at J, with 13 bases between. The CDR3 is 13 amino acids. The CDR3 loop reads CASSLTDGDGYTF. CDR3 sequence (DNA): TGTGCCAGCAGCCTAACAGATGGAGATGGCTACACCTTC.

The chain carries TRBV7-9 and TRBJ2-7; a possible D gene is TRBD2 (6 bases). The CDR3 extends over 16 amino acids. Germline V gene data show CDR1 as SEHNR and CDR2 as FQNEAQ (reference sequence). V lost 5 bases and J lost 4, with 21 bases in between. The CDR3 sequence is CASSPGTRASAYEQYF. Written as DNA, the CDR3 is TGTGCCAGCAGCCCCGGGACTCGGGCTAGCGCTTACGAGCAGTACTTC.

V is TRBV23-1 and J is TRBJ1-5; D uncertain. TRBV23-1 is an open reading frame, and its role is uncertain. The CDR3 is 11 amino acids. Trimming took 5 bases from V and 4 from J, leaving 3 bases between them. The CDR3 loop is CASSGNQPQHF. Here the CDR3 DNA reads TGCGCCAGCAGTGGAAATCAGCCCCAGCATTTT.

The chain joins TRBV30 to TRBJ2-7, with D perhaps TRBD2 (5 bases). Germline CDR1 and CDR2: GTSNPN and SVGIG (reference sequence). This CDR3 is 16 amino acids long. The V gene lost 1 base and the J gene lost 4 bases, with 20 bases spanning the gap. Here the CDR3 DNA reads TGTGCCTGGAGTGCGCGCCCGACACTTTGGGAGTACGAGCAGTACTTC. Protein: CAWSARPTLWEYEQYF.

The V gene is TRBV4-2, the J gene TRBJ2-2; 14 nucleotides agree with TRBD2. Germline V gene lookup returns CDR1 LGHNA and CDR2 YNFKEQ. The CDR3 length is 16 residues. J gave up 6 bases and V 5 bases, and 5 bases lay outside the gene matches. The CDR3 bases are TGTGCCAGCAGCTCCCGACTAGCGGGAGGGGCCGGGGAGCTGTTTTTT. Translating gives CASSSRLAGGAGELFF.

J is TRBJ2-7 and V is TRBV7-2; D is perhaps TRBD2 (7 bases). CDR3 length equals 15 residues. The germline CDR1 and CDR2 sequences are SGHTA and FQGNSA. The ends were cut back, 1 base at V and 4 bases at J, with 14 bases in the middle. The CDR3 is CASSLGPGGRYEQYF. The CDR3 nucleotides read TGTGCCAGCAGCTTAGGTCCGGGGGGCCGTTACGAGCAGTACTTC.

This clone turned up a few times. This sequence joins TRBV18 and TRBJ1-5, with D unclear. Germline CDR1 KGHSH, CDR2 LQKENI. The V end was cut by 3 bases, the J end by 0 bases, with 9 bases between. The CDR3 covers 15 residues. In nucleotides, the CDR3 is TGTGCCAGCTCACCCGCGGAGTATAGCAATCAGCCCCAGCATTTT. It specifies CASSPAEYSNQPQHF.

This clone was seen only a few times. This chain links TRBV30 with TRBJ1-1, with 7 positions matching TRBD1. This CDR3 comprises 13 residues. After removal of 3 bases from V and 4 bases from J, the junction contained 5 bases not matched to a gene. Per the germline V gene, CDR1 is GTSNPN and CDR2 is SVGIG (reference sequence). The CDR3 DNA follows: TGTGCCTGGAGGAAACAGGGGACCACTGAAGCTTTCTTT. This gives the protein CAWRKQGTTEAFF.

This chain links TRBV5-1 with TRBJ1-1; TRBD1 might be the D (5 bases). In germline, CDR1 is SGHRS, CDR2 YFSETQ. CDR3 size: 14 residues. V lost 2 bases, J lost 7 bases, and 15 bases lay in between. CDR3 residues: CASSFDGAFSEAFF. The CDR3 nucleotides read TGCGCCAGCAGCTTCGACGGGGCGTTCAGTGAAGCTTTCTTT.